Here is one T cell receptor (beta chain) with its context. The antigen is not known. V lost 3 bases to trimming and J lost 4 bases, with 17 bases between them. From germline, CDR1 is LNHNV and CDR2 YYDKDF (reference sequence). This CDR3 is built from 16 residues. The data belong to a study of blood T cells in healthy people across ages. A J-beta primer mix and a sample-barcoded 5' primer were used in a second PCR of about 7 to 12 cycles. TCRdb independently ran MiXCR on the 5' RACE reads; one entry per CDR3 protein. The top ten hold 25% to 35% of the sample, which has about 680,000 distinct CDR3 sequences, over 45% seen once. Findings and caveats of the study: Estimates drawn from one million T cells were deemed to understate diversity. As age increased, TCR beta diversity per million T cells fell in a roughly linear fashion. Any conclusive comparison of naive versus antigen-experienced cells was prevented by using unsorted PBMCs. CMV infection status of these donors was not known.

The chain has TRBV15 and TRBJ2-3; D is unresolved. The TCR sequence derives from a woman aged 55-70 years in good health. The sample consisted of blood. CDR3 protein: CATSSWAGETSDTQYF. Here the CDR3 DNA reads TGTGCCACCAGCAGCTGGGCTGGAGAAACATCAGATACGCAGTATTTT.